This T cell receptor (beta chain) was sequenced during a study of cytomegalovirus exposure and HLA in healthy donors. General observations from the study: Accurate HLA-A and HLA-B prediction from TCR beta sequences was reported for most subjects. Data from an earlier analysis indicated that most TCR beta V segments were productive either about 87% or about 30% of the time. There was a cluster of highly shared sequence variants that was likely a sequencing artifact. A few chains linked to CMV were shown in vitro to be specific for CMV antigens.

Concerning this clone: Antigen specificity is unknown.

PCR was performed using 60 Vbeta and 13 Jbeta primers. The repertoire was sequenced with immunoSEQ multiplex PCR; TCRdb's copy has only in-frame clones and lacks some. The sample includes about 160,000 clones, over 60% of them seen just once. The CDR3 length is 15 residues. Germline CDR1 and CDR2: SGHTA and FQGNSA. The V gene lost 1 base and the J gene lost 6 bases, with 15 bases spanning the gap. The sample comprised PBMCs. The receptor was isolated from a woman aged 45-60 years in good health and CMV-seropositive. The rearrangement joins TRBV7-2 to TRBJ1-2; D possibly corresponds to TRBD1 (6 bases). CDR3 loop: CASSLVELRGDGYTF. In DNA, the CDR3 is TGTGCCAGCAGCTTAGTTGAACTCAGGGGCGATGGCTACACCTTC.